This passage covers 14 T cell receptor beta chains from one sample sequenced in a study of post-analysis software for immune sequencing data. Regarding the study as a whole: Elevated frequency relative to controls characterized roughly five TRBV segments in patients, TRBV5-6, TRBV5-1 and TRBV20-1 among them.

Researchers reported that TCR beta cDNA libraries carried unique molecular identifiers. TCRdb fed the PCR reads into MiXCR, producing one record per CDR3 protein. This sample has approximately 250,000 distinct CDR3 sequences, with 36% found just once. For these TCRs, the target antigens are not known. The sequencing input was blood. The receptor source for this set is a girl aged 5-17 years with multiple sclerosis.

CDR3 nucleotides: TGTGCCAGCAGTGGGACTAGCAGGCCGTACAATGAGCAGTTCTTC. As protein: CASSGTSRPYNEQFF. The chain employs TRBV5-4 and TRBJ2-1; the match to TRBD2 covers 9 bases. Germline CDR1 SGHNT, CDR2 YYREEE (reference sequence). V was pared by 5 bases and J by 4 bases, with 7 bases of the junction left unmatched. The CDR3 loop spans 15 amino acids.

This clonotype appeared many times. The chain has TRBV29-1 and TRBJ2-3, with D perhaps TRBD2 (5 bases). Germline CDR1 is SQVTM and CDR2 is ANQGSEA. Trimming shortened V by 4 bases and J by 0 bases, and 14 bases separated the two germline ends. This CDR3 comprises 15 residues. The CDR3 region has the DNA TGCAGCGTTGTCAATGCGGGCCATAGCACAGATACGCAGTATTTT. Amino acid sequence: CSVVNAGHSTDTQYF.

This chain links TRBV14 with TRBJ1-1; D ambiguous. V gave up 4 bases and J gave up 1 base, with 10 bases separating them. Germline lookup yields CDR1 SGHDN and CDR2 FVKESK. The CDR3 spans 14 residues. The CDR3 spells CASSPLLRNTEAFF. DNA of the CDR3: TGTGCCAGCAGCCCCCTACTGAGGAACACTGAAGCTTTCTTT.

The chain joins TRBV28 to TRBJ2-3; 8 nucleotides match TRBD2. The CDR3 is made up of 16 amino acids. Per germline, CDR1 MDHEN and CDR2 SYDVKM. The V and J ends lost 3 bases and 2 bases, in that order; junction bases with no gene match: 7. CDR3 DNA sequence: TGTGCCAGCAGTTTCCTCAGCGGGAGTGTCACAGATACGCAGTATTTT. As protein: CASSFLSGSVTDTQYF.

This clonotype has at least ten counts. V usage is TRBV4-1 and J usage is TRBJ2-1, with 12 positions matching TRBD1. Germline lookup yields CDR1 MGHRA and CDR2 YSYEKL. The ends lost 2 bases at V and 9 bases at J; junction bases unmatched: 8. The CDR3 length is 16 residues. CDR3 sequence reads: CASSQPRGTGGFEQFF. The CDR3 region has the DNA TGCGCCAGCAGCCAACCACGGGGGACAGGGGGCTTTGAGCAGTTCTTC.

The chain is built from TRBV4-1 and TRBJ2-7; D not certain. Trimming pared 0 bases from V and 9 bases from J, leaving 21 bases between. This CDR3 spans 16 amino acids. Germline V gene lookup returns CDR1 MGHRA and CDR2 YSYEKL. For the CDR3, the DNA is TGCGCCAGCAGCCAAGACAATCAAGGCCCCGCGTTTGTGCAGTACTTC. Its protein product is CASSQDNQGPAFVQYF.

This clonotype has ten or more counts. The CDR3 spells CASSFRRGQGEETQYF. The CDR3 nucleotides are TGTGCCAGTAGTTTCCGCCGCGGACAGGGGGAAGAGACCCAGTACTTC. The J gene is TRBJ2-5, the V gene TRBV19, with 10 positions matching TRBD1. The germline V gene has CDR1 LNHDA and CDR2 SQIVND (reference sequence). The trim removed 5 bases at V and 3 bases at J, leaving 9 bases unmatched. The CDR3 is 16 amino acids.

A few counts support this clonotype. This chain links TRBV4-1 with TRBJ1-3, with a weak D call TRBD1 (5 bases). Trimming took 0 bases from V and 7 from J, leaving 10 bases between them. The germline CDR1 and CDR2 sequences are MGHRA and YSYEKL. The CDR3 runs 14 residues. The CDR3 is CASSQDPQGNTIYF. CDR3 in DNA: TGCGCCAGCAGCCAAGATCCCCAGGGTAACACCATATATTTT.

This clonotype showed up just a few times. The CDR3 DNA reads TGCGCCAGCAGCTTGGGCCAGGCGACCTTAGAGACCCAGTACTTC. The encoded protein is CASSLGQATLETQYF. V and J are TRBV5-1 and TRBJ2-5; no definite D call. The V end lost 0 bases, the J end lost 4 bases, and 13 bases lay between the germline ends. The length of the CDR3 is 15 residues. CDR1 SGHRS and CDR2 YFSETQ come from the germline V gene.

The table lists this clonotype with a few counts. It may be a read error: a sequence one base away is much more abundant. The chain couples TRBV5-1 to TRBJ1-2; perhaps TRBD1 as D (5 bases). The CDR3 is made up of 15 amino acids. Germline loops: CDR1 SGHRS, CDR2 YFSETQ. V was cut by 3 bases and J by 9 bases, with 21 bases left in between. In nucleotides, the CDR3 is TGCGCCAGCAGCTGGGATGGGGCCGTCGTCCTCCGCTACACCTTC. This codes for CASSWDGAVVLRYTF.

This clonotype has at least ten counts. This sequence joins TRBV7-2 and TRBJ2-1; no reliable D call. Germline CDR1 is SGHTA and CDR2 is FQGNSA. The V gene lost 5 bases and the J gene lost 2 bases, with 13 bases spanning the gap. The CDR3 covers 15 residues. The CDR3 coding sequence is TGTGCCAGCAGCCAACGACATAGCCCCTACAATGAGCAGTTCTTC. This sequence encodes CASSQRHSPYNEQFF.

This clonotype came up a few times. The chain links TRBV20-1 to TRBJ2-5; no definite D call. The CDR3 totals 12 residues. CDR1 and CDR2 from the germline V gene are DFQATT and SNEGSKA (reference sequence). V lost 2 bases and J lost 5, with 9 bases in between. The CDR3 region has the DNA TGCAGTGCTAGACCCGGCTGGGAGACCCAGTACTTC. Its translation: CSARPGWETQYF.

The rearrangement links TRBV10-3 to TRBJ1-5, with TRBD1 identical over 9 bases. Germline-derived CDR1 and CDR2 are ENHRY and SYGVKD. With 6 bases clipped from V and 0 bases from J, the junction kept 6 bases outside the gene matches. The CDR3 consists of 16 residues. This CDR3 is CAISPGTGHSNQPQHF. As DNA, the CDR3 is TGTGCCATCAGCCCCGGGACAGGGCATAGCAATCAGCCCCAGCATTTT.

This rearrangement joins TRBV12-3 or TRBV12-4 to TRBJ2-2; D remains unclear. The CDR3 totals 14 residues. Trimming cost V 4 bases and J 6 bases, with 12 bases left between them. The CDR3 nucleotides are TGTGCCAGCAGTTCCAGGCCCACCGCCGGGGAGCTGTTTTTT. This translates into CASSSRPTAGELFF.